The next 4 T cell receptor beta chains were all read from a single sample in a study of cytomegalovirus exposure and HLA in healthy donors. Here immunoSEQ multiplex PCR was the method, and the copy in TCRdb shows in-frame clones only, minus some. Of about 160,000 clones listed, under 90% are singletons. The sequenced sample was PBMCs. These receptor sequences come from a man younger than 35 in good health and CMV-seropositive.

The chain couples TRBV28 to TRBJ1-2, with a tentative D call TRBD1 (5 bases). There are 14 residues in the CDR3. V was shortened by 2 bases and J by 2 bases, with 9 bases between the two germline ends. Germline CDR1 reads MDHEN; CDR2 reads SYDVKM. The CDR3 DNA is TGTGCCAGCAGTTTACCAGGGCAGAACTATGGCTACACCTTC. The encoded protein is CASSLPGQNYGYTF.

About this clone itself: Its ends do not fully match the called genes, so a read error is possible. V is TRBV7-7 and J is TRBJ2-5; TRBD2 might be the D (7 bases). CDR1 and CDR2 (germline): SSHAT, FNYEAQ (reference sequence). The CDR3 covers 13 residues. CDR3 sequence (DNA): TGTGCTAGCACTCGGGGGGCCCAAGAGACCCAGTACTTC. Translation: CASTRGAQETQYF.

The CDR3 sequence is CATSFSSGANVLTF. Written as DNA, the CDR3 is TGTGCCACCAGCTTTAGCTCTGGGGCCAACGTCCTGACTTTC. J is TRBJ2-6 and V is TRBV15; D is uncertain. V was cut by 5 bases and J by 0 bases, with 5 bases left in between. CDR1 and CDR2 (germline): LNHNV, YYDKDF (reference sequence). The CDR3 sequence is 14 residues long.

CDR3 in DNA: TGTGCCAGCAGCGTAAGCGGGAGCTCCTACAATGAGCAGTTCTTC. Protein product: CASSVSGSSYNEQFF. The rearrangement links TRBV7-2 to TRBJ2-1, with 8 bases identical to TRBD2. The J segment lost 0 bases and the V segment lost 5 bases, leaving 3 bases of the junction unmatched. Germline CDR1 reads SGHTA; CDR2 reads FQGNSA. CDR3 length equals 15 residues.